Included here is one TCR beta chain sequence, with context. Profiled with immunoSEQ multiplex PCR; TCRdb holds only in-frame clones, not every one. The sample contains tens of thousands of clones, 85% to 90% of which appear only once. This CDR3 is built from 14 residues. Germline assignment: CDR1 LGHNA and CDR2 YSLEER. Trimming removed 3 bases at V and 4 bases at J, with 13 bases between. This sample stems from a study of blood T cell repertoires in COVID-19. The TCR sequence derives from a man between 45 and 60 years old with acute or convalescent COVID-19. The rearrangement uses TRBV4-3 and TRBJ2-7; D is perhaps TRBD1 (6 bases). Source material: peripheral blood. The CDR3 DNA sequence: TGCGCCAGCAGCCAGGGACACCAGGCATACGAGCAGTACTTC. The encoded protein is CASSQGHQAYEQYF.